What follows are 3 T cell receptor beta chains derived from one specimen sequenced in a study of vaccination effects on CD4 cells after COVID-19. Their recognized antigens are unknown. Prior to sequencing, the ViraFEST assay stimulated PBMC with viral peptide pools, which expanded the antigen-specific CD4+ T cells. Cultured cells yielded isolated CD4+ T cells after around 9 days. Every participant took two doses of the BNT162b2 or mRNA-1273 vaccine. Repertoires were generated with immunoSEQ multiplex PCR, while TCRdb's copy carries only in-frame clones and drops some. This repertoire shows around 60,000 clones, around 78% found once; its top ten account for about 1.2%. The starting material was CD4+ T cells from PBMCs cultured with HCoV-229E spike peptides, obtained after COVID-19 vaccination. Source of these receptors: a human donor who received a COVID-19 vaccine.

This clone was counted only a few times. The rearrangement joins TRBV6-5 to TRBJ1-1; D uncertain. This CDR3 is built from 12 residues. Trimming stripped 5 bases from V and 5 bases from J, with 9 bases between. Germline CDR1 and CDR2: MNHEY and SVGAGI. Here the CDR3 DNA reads TGTGCCAGCAGTCGACTCGGGACTGAAGCTTTCTTT. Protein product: CASSRLGTEAFF.

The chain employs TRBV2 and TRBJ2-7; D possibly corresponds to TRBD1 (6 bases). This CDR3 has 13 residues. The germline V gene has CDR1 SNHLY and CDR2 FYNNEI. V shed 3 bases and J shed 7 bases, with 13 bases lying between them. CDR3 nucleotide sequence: TGTGCCAGCAGTGAGTCAGGGGTTGGAGAGCAGTACGTC. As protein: CASSESGVGEQYV.

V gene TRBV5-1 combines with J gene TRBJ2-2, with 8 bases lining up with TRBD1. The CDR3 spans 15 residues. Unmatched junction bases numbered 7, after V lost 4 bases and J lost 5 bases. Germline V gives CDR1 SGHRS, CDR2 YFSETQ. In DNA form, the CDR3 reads TGCGCCAGCAGCCAAGCCAGGGGGCAGACCGGGGAGCTGTTTTTT. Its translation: CASSQARGQTGELFF.